The 16 T cell receptor beta chains presented below share a single source sample, sequenced in a study of vaccination and CD4 T cells after COVID-19. Documented treatment: roughly 11-day PBMC culture with coronavirus spike peptide pools or control peptides (ViraFEST assay). Antigen specificity for these receptors is unknown. Scientists ran DNA taken from cultured CD4+ T cells through the Oncomine TCR Beta short-read assay for sequencing. TCRdb used MiXCR to reprocess the PCR reads, holding one entry per CDR3 protein. Of about 7,400 distinct CDR3 sequences listed, 50% to 65% were seen once; the top ten hold 15% to 20%. The sample taken for sequencing was CD4+ T cells from blood, cultured in vitro. The receptors were sampled from a human donor who had recovered from COVID-19.

The V call is TRBV7-2, the J call TRBJ2-1; D is unclear. Germline lookup yields CDR1 SGHTA and CDR2 FQGNSA. This CDR3 comprises 12 residues. Trimming left V 2 bases short and J 4 bases short, with 3 bases between. CDR3 residues: CASSLRYNEQFF. CDR3 sequence (DNA): TGTGCCAGCAGCTTAAGATACAATGAGCAGTTCTTC.

The genes are TRBV7-2 and TRBJ1-2; 10 bases fit TRBD1. With V trimmed by 1 base and J by 8 bases, 10 bases remained unmatched. The CDR3 spans 16 residues. The germline gives CDR1 SGHTA, CDR2 FQGNSA. CDR3 amino acids: CASSLGGTGVLRGYTF. The CDR3 region has the DNA TGTGCCAGCAGCTTAGGGGGGACAGGGGTGCTGAGGGGCTACACCTTC.

This clonotype was seen more than once but under ten times. The rearrangement links TRBV20-1 to TRBJ1-2; D possibly corresponds to TRBD1 (5 bases). Germline V gene lookup returns CDR1 DFQATT and CDR2 SNEGSKA (reference sequence). V was trimmed by 3 bases and J by 6 bases, leaving 14 bases between them. The CDR3 is 13 residues long. The CDR3: CSASLGAFDGYTF. The CDR3 region has the DNA TGCAGTGCTAGTCTAGGGGCGTTCGATGGCTACACCTTC.

This clonotype was counted a single time. The chain combines TRBV6-5 with TRBJ2-5, with a weak D call TRBD1 (5 bases). Trimming removed 0 bases at V and 3 bases at J, with 5 bases between. This CDR3 is 13 amino acids long. Germline values: CDR1 MNHEY, CDR2 SVGAGI. The CDR3 DNA is TGTGCCAGCAGTTACTCCAGGGAAGAGACCCAGTACTTC. Translated, it gives CASSYSREETQYF.

The chain carries TRBV11-3 and TRBJ2-1; 10 nucleotides align to TRBD2. This CDR3 is built from 17 residues. Per the germline V gene, CDR1 is SGHNT and CDR2 is YENEEA. J lost 4 bases, V lost 5 bases, and 11 bases had no gene match. CDR3 protein: CASSPGTSVTSYNEQFF. The CDR3 coding sequence is TGTGCCAGCAGCCCCGGGACTAGCGTCACAAGTTACAATGAGCAGTTCTTC.

The J gene is TRBJ1-2, the V gene TRBV5-4; TRBD1 agrees at 11 bases. The junction had 8 bases not matched to a gene; V was cut back by 5 bases and J by 8 bases. The germline CDR1 and CDR2 sequences are SGHNT and YYREEE (reference sequence). This CDR3 spans 14 amino acids. CDR3 sequence (DNA): TGTGCCAGCAGTCACCGGACAGGGGGCTGGGGCTACACCTTC. Amino acid sequence: CASSHRTGGWGYTF. The complete variable domain, with remaining parts taken from reference TRBV5-4 and TRBJ1-2, reads ETGVTQSPTHLIKTRGQQVTLRCSSQSGHNTVSWYQQALGQGPQFIFQYYREEENGRGNFPPRFSGLQFPNYSSELNVNALELDDSALYLCASSHRTGGWGYTFGSGTRLTVV.

The rearrangement links TRBV7-6 to TRBJ1-2; no clear D gene. The germline V gene encodes CDR1 SGHVS and CDR2 FNYEAQ. This CDR3 contains 15 residues. Deletions cut 5 bases from V and 4 bases from J, with 17 bases between. The CDR3 DNA follows: TGTGCCAGCAGCCCGGAGGGTGCATTCGCCTATGGCTACACCTTC. Translated: CASSPEGAFAYGYTF.

This chain connects TRBV15 to TRBJ2-3; 8 bases are shared with TRBD1. The CDR3 runs to 15 residues. J was trimmed by 4 bases and V by 2 bases; bases with no gene match: 5. Germline-derived CDR1 and CDR2 are LNHNV and YYDKDF (reference sequence). The CDR3 sequence: CATSRLDRVADTQYF. The CDR3 region has the DNA TGTGCCACCAGCAGATTGGACAGGGTAGCAGATACGCAGTATTTT. The full variable domain, completed using reference TRBV15 and TRBJ2-3, is DAMVIQNPRYQVTQFGKPVTLSCSQTLNHNVMYWYQQKSSQAPKLLFHYYDKDFNNEADTPDNFQSRRPNTSFCFLDIRSPGLGDTAMYLCATSRLDRVADTQYFGPGTRLTVL.

This rearrangement joins TRBV21-1 to TRBJ2-3; the table's TRBD2 call for D was not verified on the DNA. TRBV21-1 is an annotated pseudogene. This CDR3 contains 13 residues. The CDR3 DNA follows: TGTGCCACCGCGGGGGGGCCCTCAGATACGCAGTATTTT. It specifies CATAGGPSDTQYF.

The CDR3: CASSLAGYEQYF. The CDR3 DNA reads TGTGCCAGCAGCTTGGCTGGCTACGAGCAGTACTTC. V gene TRBV11-2 combines with J gene TRBJ2-7, with D unclear. The CDR3 extends over 12 amino acids. V lost 3 bases and J 3 bases, leaving 6 bases between the germline ends. Germline lookup yields CDR1 SGHAT and CDR2 FQNNGV.

The chain has TRBV27 and TRBJ1-1; TRBD1 might be the D (6 bases). This CDR3 has 17 amino acids. Germline V gene sequence: CDR1 MNHEY, CDR2 SMNVEV (reference sequence). V was cut by 4 bases and J by 2 bases, with 20 bases left in between. Written as DNA, the CDR3 is TGTGCCAGCAGTTCCCTTTTTCGACAGGATCTTAACACTGAAGCTTTCTTT. Amino acid sequence: CASSSLFRQDLNTEAFF.

CDR3 sequence reads: CASSYAGTVNEKLFF. CDR3 coding DNA: TGTGCCAGCAGTTACGCCGGGACCGTTAATGAAAAACTGTTTTTT. This sequence joins TRBV6-6 and TRBJ1-4; D perhaps matches TRBD1 (5 bases). V was pared by 2 bases and J by 4 bases, with 11 bases between. The germline CDR1 and CDR2 sequences are MNHNY and SVGAGI (reference sequence). The length of the CDR3 is 15 residues.

As concerns this clonotype: Germline is not matched at one junction end, which may reflect a read error. The chain employs TRBV20-1 and TRBJ1-2, with a weak D call TRBD1 (5 bases). The CDR3 loop spans 13 amino acids. Germline CDR1 and CDR2: DFQATT and SNEGSKA (reference sequence). CDR3 in DNA: TGCAGTGCCAGAGATACGGGACTTCGTGGCTACACCTTC. Amino acid sequence: CSARDTGLRGYTF.

The chain recombines TRBV10-3 with TRBJ2-7, with D perhaps matching TRBD2 (6 bases). Trimming left V 3 bases short and J 0 bases short, with 15 bases between. The CDR3 sequence is 16 residues long. CDR1 is ENHRY, CDR2 SYGVKD, per germline. CDR3 amino acids: CAISDPGRQSSYEQYF. DNA of the CDR3: TGTGCCATCAGTGACCCGGGGAGGCAGAGCTCCTACGAGCAGTACTTC.

This clonotype was counted a few times. The chain couples TRBV27 to TRBJ1-2, with D perhaps matching TRBD1 (5 bases). The CDR3 extends over 15 amino acids. Germline CDR1 reads MNHEY; CDR2 reads SMNVEV (reference sequence). Trimming took off 1 base at V and 4 bases at J, with 13 bases between the two ends. The CDR3 spells CASSLYGASGYGYTF. The CDR3 DNA reads TGTGCCAGCAGTTTATACGGGGCTTCTGGCTATGGCTACACCTTC.

This clonotype showed up just once. The chain is built from TRBV19 and TRBJ2-2; D might be TRBD1 or TRBD2, each matching 6 bases. The CDR3 is made up of 13 amino acids. Trimming left V 7 bases short and J 5 bases short, with 11 bases between. Per the germline V gene, CDR1 is LNHDA and CDR2 is SQIVND (reference sequence). The CDR3 DNA reads TGTGCCAGTATTGAGGGGGGTACCGGGGAGCTGTTTTTT. Protein: CASIEGGTGELFF.